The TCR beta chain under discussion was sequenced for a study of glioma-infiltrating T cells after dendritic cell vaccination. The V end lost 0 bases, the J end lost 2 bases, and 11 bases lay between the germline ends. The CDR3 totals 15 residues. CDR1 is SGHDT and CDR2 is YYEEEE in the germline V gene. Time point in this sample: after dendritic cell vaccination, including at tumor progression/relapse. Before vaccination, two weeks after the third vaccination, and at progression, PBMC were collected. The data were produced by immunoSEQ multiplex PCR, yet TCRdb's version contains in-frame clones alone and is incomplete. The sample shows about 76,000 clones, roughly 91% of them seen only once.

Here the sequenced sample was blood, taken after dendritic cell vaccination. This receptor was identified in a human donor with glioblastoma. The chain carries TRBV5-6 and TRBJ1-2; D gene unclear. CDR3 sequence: CASSLAWEKNYGYTF. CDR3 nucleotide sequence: TGTGCCAGCAGCTTGGCGTGGGAGAAAAACTATGGCTACACCTTC.